Listed here are 3 T cell receptor beta chains from one sample, sequenced in a study of blood T cell repertoires in COVID-19. Assay: immunoSEQ multiplex PCR; the TCRdb copy retains only in-frame clones and omits some. The sample lists roughly 200,000 clones, approximately 90% occurring once. The sequencing input was peripheral blood. The receptor set was obtained from a man between 60 and 75 years old who had recovered from COVID-19.

This chain joins TRBV3-1 (or the pseudogene TRBV3-2) and TRBJ2-2; weak D call: TRBD1 (6 bases). Germline CDR1 is LGHDT and CDR2 is YNNKEL (reference sequence). Trimming removed 5 bases from V and 3 bases from J, with 10 bases in between. CDR3 length: 14 amino acids. The CDR3 DNA sequence: TGTGCCAGCAGCTTTACAGGGTACACCGGGGAGCTGTTTTTT. Translation: CASSFTGYTGELFF.

V is TRBV19 and J is TRBJ1-1, with D unclear. Trimming left V 5 bases short and J 0 bases short, with 10 bases between. The CDR3 is 14 residues long. Germline V lookup: CDR1 LNHDA, CDR2 SQIVND (reference sequence). CDR3 sequence (DNA): TGTGCCAGTAGTGAGCGGTTCATGAACACTGAAGCTTTCTTT. Its translation: CASSERFMNTEAFF.

The rearrangement uses TRBV27 and TRBJ2-5, with D possibly matching TRBD1 (6 bases). The germline V gene encodes CDR1 MNHEY and CDR2 SMNVEV (reference sequence). The V end lost 4 bases, the J end lost 2 bases, and 14 bases lay between the germline ends. There are 15 residues in the CDR3. The CDR3 nucleotides read TGTGCCAGCAGTTGGAACCCTACAGGGCAAGAGACCCAGTACTTC. Amino acids: CASSWNPTGQETQYF.